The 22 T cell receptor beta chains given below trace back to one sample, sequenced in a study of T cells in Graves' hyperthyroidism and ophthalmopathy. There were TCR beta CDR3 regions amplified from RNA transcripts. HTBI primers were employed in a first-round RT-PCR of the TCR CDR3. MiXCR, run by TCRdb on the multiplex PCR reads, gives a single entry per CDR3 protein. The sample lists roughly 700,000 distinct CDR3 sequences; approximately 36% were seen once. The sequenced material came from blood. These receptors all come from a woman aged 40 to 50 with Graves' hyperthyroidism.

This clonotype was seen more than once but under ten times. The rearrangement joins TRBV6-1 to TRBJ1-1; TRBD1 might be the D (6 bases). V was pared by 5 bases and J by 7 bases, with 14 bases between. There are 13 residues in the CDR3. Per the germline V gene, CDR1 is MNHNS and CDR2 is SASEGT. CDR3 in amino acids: CASSLRQGNEAFF. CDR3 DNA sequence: TGTGCCAGCAGTTTGCGGCAGGGGAATGAAGCTTTCTTT.

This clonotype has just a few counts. CDR3 protein: CASSSTGLETQYF. Here the CDR3 DNA reads TGCGCCAGCAGCTCGACAGGTCTCGAGACCCAGTACTTC. The chain carries TRBV4-1 and TRBJ2-5; D is perhaps TRBD1 (6 bases). Trimming shortened V by 5 bases and J by 5 bases, and 12 bases separated the two germline ends. CDR3 length: 13 amino acids. CDR1 and CDR2 from the germline V gene are MGHRA and YSYEKL.

CDR3 protein: CSVVRDRNTEAFF. The DNA of the CDR3 is TGCAGCGTTGTTAGGGACAGGAACACTGAAGCTTTCTTT. V and J are TRBV29-1 and TRBJ1-1; 7 nucleotides align to TRBD1. The trim removed 4 bases at V and 1 base at J, leaving 3 bases unmatched. CDR3 length equals 13 residues. CDR1 is SQVTM and CDR2 is ANQGSEA in the germline V gene.

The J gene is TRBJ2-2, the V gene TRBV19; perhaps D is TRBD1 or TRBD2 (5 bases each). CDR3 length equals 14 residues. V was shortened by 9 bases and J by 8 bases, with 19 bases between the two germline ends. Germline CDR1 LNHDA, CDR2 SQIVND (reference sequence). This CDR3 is CASQPGAPLGELFF. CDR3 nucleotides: TGTGCCAGCCAACCCGGGGCCCCCCTTGGGGAGCTGTTTTTT.

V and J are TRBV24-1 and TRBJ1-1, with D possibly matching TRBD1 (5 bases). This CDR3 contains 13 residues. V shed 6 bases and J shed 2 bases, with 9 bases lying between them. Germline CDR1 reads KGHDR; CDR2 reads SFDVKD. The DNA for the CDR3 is TGTGCCACCAGTTCTTGGACAAACACTGAAGCTTTCTTT. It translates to CATSSWTNTEAFF.

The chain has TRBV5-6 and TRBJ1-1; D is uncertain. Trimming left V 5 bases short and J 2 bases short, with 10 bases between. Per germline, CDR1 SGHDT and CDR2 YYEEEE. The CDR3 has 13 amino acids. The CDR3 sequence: CASRIAQNTEAFF. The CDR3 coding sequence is TGTGCCAGCAGAATAGCACAAAACACTGAAGCTTTCTTT. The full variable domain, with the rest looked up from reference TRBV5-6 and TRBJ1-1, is DAGVTQSPTHLIKTRGQQVTLRCSPKSGHDTVSWYQQALGQGPQFIFQYYEEEERQRGNFPDRFSGHQFPNYSSELNVNALLLGDSALYLCASRIAQNTEAFFGQGTRLTVV.

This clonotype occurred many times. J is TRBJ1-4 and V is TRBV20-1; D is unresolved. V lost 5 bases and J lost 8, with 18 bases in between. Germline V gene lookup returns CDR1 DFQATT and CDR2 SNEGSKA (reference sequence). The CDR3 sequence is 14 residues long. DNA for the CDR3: TGCAGTGCTCCGTTAGTGGCCGAGGCAGAAAAACTGTTTTTT. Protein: CSAPLVAEAEKLFF.

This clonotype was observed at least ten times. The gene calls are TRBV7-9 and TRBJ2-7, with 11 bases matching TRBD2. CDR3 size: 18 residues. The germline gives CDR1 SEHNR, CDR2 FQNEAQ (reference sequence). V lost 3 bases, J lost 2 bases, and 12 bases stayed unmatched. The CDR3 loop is CASSLGRASGGHAYEQYF. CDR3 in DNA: TGTGCCAGCAGCTTGGGTCGGGCTAGCGGGGGGCATGCCTACGAGCAGTACTTC. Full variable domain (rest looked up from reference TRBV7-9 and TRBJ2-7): DTGVSQNPRHKITKRGQNVTFRCDPISEHNRLYWYRQTLGQGPEFLTYFQNEAQLEKSRLLSDRFSAERPKGSFSTLEIQRTEQGDSAMYLCASSLGRASGGHAYEQYFGPGTRLTVT.

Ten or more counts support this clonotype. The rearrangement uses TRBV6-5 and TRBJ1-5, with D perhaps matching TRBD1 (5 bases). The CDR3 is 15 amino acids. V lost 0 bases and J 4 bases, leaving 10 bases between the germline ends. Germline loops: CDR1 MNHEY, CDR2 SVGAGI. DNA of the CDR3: TGTGCCAGCAGTTACTCGAAACAGGTGAATCAGCCCCAGCATTTT. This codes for CASSYSKQVNQPQHF.

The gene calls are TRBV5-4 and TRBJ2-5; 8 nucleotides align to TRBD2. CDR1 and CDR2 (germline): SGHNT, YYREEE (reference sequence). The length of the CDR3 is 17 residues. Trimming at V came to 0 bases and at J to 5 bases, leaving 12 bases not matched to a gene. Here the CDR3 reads CASSLGAGGPVLETQYF. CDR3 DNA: TGTGCCAGCAGCTTGGGGGCGGGAGGCCCGGTGTTGGAGACCCAGTACTTC.

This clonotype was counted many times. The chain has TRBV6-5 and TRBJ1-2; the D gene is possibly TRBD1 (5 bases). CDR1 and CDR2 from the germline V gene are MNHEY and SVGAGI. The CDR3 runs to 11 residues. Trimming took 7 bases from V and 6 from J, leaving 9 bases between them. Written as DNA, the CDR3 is TGTGCCAGCATGCGGGGCGATGGCTACACCTTC. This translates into CASMRGDGYTF.

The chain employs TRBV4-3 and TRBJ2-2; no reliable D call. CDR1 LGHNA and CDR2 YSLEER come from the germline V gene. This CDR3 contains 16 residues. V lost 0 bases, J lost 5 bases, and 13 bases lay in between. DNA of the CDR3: TGCGCCAGCAGCCAAGATAGAGCCGTGGATACCGGGGAGCTGTTTTTT. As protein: CASSQDRAVDTGELFF.

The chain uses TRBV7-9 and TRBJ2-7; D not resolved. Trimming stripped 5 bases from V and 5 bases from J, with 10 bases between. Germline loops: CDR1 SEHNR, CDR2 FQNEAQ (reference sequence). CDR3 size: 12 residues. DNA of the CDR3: TGTGCCAGCAGCCACCGGGTACACGAGCAGTACTTC. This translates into CASSHRVHEQYF.

CDR3 amino acids: CASSLVGQINYGYTF. The CDR3 DNA reads TGTGCCAGCAGCTTAGTCGGGCAGATTAACTATGGCTACACCTTC. The gene calls are TRBV7-2 and TRBJ1-2; no reliable D call. The CDR3 spans 15 residues. Germline V gene sequence: CDR1 SGHTA, CDR2 FQGNSA. Trimming took off 1 base at V and 1 base at J, with 10 bases between the two ends.

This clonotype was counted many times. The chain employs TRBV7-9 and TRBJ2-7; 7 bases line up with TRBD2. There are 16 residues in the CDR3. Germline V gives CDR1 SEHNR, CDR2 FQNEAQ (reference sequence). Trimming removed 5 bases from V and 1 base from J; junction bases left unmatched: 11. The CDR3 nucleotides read TGTGCCAGCAGCCCAGGCGGGGGACCTTTATCCTACGAGCAGTACTTC. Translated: CASSPGGGPLSYEQYF.

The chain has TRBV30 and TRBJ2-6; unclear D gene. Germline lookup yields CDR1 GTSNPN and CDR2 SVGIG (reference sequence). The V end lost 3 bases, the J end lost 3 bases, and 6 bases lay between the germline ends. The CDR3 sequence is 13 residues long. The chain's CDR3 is CAWRVYGANVLTF. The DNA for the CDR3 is TGTGCCTGGAGAGTATATGGGGCCAACGTCCTGACTTTC.

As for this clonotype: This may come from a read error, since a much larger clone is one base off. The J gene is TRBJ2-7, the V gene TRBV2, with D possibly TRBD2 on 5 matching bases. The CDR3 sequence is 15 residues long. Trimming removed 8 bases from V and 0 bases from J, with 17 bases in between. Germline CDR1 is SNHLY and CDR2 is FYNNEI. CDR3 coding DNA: TGTGCCAGCGGCTTAGCCGGGGAAAGCTCCTACGAGCAGTACTTC. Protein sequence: CASGLAGESSYEQYF.

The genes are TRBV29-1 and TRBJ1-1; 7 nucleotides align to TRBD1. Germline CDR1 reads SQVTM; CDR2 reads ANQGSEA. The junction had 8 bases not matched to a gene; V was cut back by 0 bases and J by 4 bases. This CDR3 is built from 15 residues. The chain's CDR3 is CSVEDEQGTGTEAFF. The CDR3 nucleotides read TGCAGCGTTGAAGACGAACAGGGGACGGGCACTGAAGCTTTCTTT.

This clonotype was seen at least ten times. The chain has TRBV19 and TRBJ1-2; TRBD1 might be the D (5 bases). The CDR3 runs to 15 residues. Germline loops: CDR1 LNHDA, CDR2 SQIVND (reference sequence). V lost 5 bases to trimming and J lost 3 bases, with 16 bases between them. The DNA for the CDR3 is TGTGCCAGTAGTCCCAGTCACGGGACGTACTATGGCTACACCTTC. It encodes CASSPSHGTYYGYTF.

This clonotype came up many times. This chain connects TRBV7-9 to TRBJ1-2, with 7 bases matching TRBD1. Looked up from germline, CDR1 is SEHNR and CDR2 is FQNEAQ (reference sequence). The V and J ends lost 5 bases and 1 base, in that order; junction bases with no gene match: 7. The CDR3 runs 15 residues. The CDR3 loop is CASSPGTDLNYGYTF. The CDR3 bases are TGTGCCAGCAGCCCCGGGACAGACCTTAACTATGGCTACACCTTC.

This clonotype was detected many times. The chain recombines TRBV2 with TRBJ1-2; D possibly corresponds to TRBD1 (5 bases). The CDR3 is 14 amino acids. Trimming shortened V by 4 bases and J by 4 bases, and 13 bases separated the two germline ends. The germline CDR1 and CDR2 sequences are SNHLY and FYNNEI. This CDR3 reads CASSGAGRLYGYTF. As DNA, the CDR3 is TGTGCCAGCAGTGGGGCAGGGAGACTCTATGGCTACACCTTC.

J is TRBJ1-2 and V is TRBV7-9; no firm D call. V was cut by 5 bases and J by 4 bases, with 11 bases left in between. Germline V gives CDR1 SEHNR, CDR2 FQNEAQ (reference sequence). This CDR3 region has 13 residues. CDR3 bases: TGTGCCAGCAGCGACCTCGGATCCTATGGCTACACCTTC. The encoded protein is CASSDLGSYGYTF.